Below are 28 T cell receptor beta chains sequenced from a single sample in a study of technical replicates of blood from several donors. Clones were read by immunoSEQ multiplex PCR, and TCRdb kept only the in-frame ones, dropping some. The sample holds about 44,000 clones, about 96% seen once. Sample: T cells isolated from PBMCs. Receptors were obtained from a human donor in good health.

The chain combines TRBV28 with TRBJ1-1; 9 bases map to TRBD1. Germline CDR1 MDHEN, CDR2 SYDVKM. The CDR3 is 23 residues long. V lost 2 bases, J lost 0 bases, and 25 bases stayed unmatched. CDR3 in DNA: TGTGCCAGCAGTTTAAAGGCTAGGGACAGGGCCACTTACCATGGGTCCATGAACACTGAAGCTTTCTTT. Translated, it gives CASSLKARDRATYHGSMNTEAFF.

Notes on this clone: Relative to the germline gene, one junction end is altered; a read error may explain this. The chain combines TRBV19 with TRBJ1-1; D is possibly TRBD1 (6 bases). The CDR3 is 15 residues long. CDR1 and CDR2 (germline): LNHDA, SQIVND (reference sequence). CDR3 protein: CASSIGQKMNTEAFF. CDR3 nucleotides: TGTGCCAGTAGCATAGGACAGAAAATGAACACTGAAGCTTTCTTT.

This rearrangement joins TRBV6-5 to TRBJ1-1, with a possible D match to TRBD1 (6 bases). The V and J ends lost 3 bases and 11 bases respectively, with 13 bases between them. Germline-derived CDR1 and CDR2 are MNHEY and SVGAGI. This CDR3 region has 12 residues. As DNA, the CDR3 is TGTGCCAGCAGTTATGACAGGAAGGTGGCTTTCTTT. Amino acid sequence: CASSYDRKVAFF.

This clone was detected once. The J gene is TRBJ2-1, the V gene TRBV27; weak D call: TRBD2 (6 bases). V was cut by 5 bases and J by 10 bases, with 15 bases left in between. The germline gives CDR1 MNHEY, CDR2 SMNVEV (reference sequence). The CDR3 extends over 13 amino acids. CDR3 loop: CASSGYGGDEQFF. The CDR3 bases are TGTGCCAGCAGTGGGTACGGGGGAGACGAGCAGTTCTTC.

This chain uses TRBV4-3 with TRBJ1-2, with TRBD1 matching over 7 bases. CDR3 length: 16 residues. Unmatched junction bases numbered 6, after V lost 0 bases and J lost 2 bases. In germline, CDR1 is LGHNA, CDR2 YSLEER. In DNA, the CDR3 is TGCGCCAGCAGCCAAGAAAGACAGGGCCCCAACTATGGCTACACCTTC. It yields the protein CASSQERQGPNYGYTF.

This clone was observed a few times. The chain recombines TRBV9 with TRBJ1-3; D not certain. The CDR3 is 17 amino acids. Trimming cost V 0 bases and J 0 bases, with 13 bases left between them. Germline V lookup: CDR1 SGDLS, CDR2 YYNGEE. CDR3 sequence reads: CASSVVATAASGNTIYF. DNA of the CDR3: TGTGCCAGCAGCGTAGTGGCAACAGCCGCCTCTGGAAACACCATATATTTT.

V usage is TRBV29-1 and J usage is TRBJ1-2, with 7 bases identical to TRBD1. V trimming: 4 bases; J trimming: 4 bases; junction bases outside the gene matches: 9. This CDR3 is built from 14 residues. Germline CDR1 reads SQVTM; CDR2 reads ANQGSEA. The CDR3 region has the DNA TGCAGCGTTGCGGAGAGGGGGCACAGCTATGGCTACACCTTC. Its protein product is CSVAERGHSYGYTF.

The V gene is TRBV10-3, the J gene TRBJ2-3, with D perhaps TRBD2 (6 bases). Germline CDR1 ENHRY, CDR2 SYGVKD. The CDR3 loop spans 15 amino acids. V gave up 2 bases and J gave up 1 base, with 10 bases separating them. For the CDR3, the DNA is TGTGCCATCAGTGAGGAAGGGACTGGCACAGATACGCAGTATTTT. Protein sequence: CAISEEGTGTDTQYF.

This clone has just one count. The CDR3 sequence is CSGGKGGTGELFF. In DNA form, the CDR3 reads TGCAGCGGCGGAAAAGGGGGAACCGGGGAGCTGTTTTTT. This chain links TRBV29-1 with TRBJ2-2; possibly TRBD1 for D (6 bases). Germline V gene data show CDR1 as SQVTM and CDR2 as ANQGSEA. The CDR3 spans 13 residues. Trimming stripped 7 bases from V and 5 bases from J, with 14 bases between.

The rearrangement joins TRBV7-9 to TRBJ2-7; TRBD1 might be the D (5 bases). The V end was cut by 2 bases, the J end by 7 bases, with 9 bases between. Germline V gene lookup returns CDR1 SEHNR and CDR2 FQNEAQ (reference sequence). CDR3 length: 12 amino acids. The DNA of the CDR3 is TGTGCCAGCAGCTTACAGGGATGGGAGCAGTACTTC. This sequence encodes CASSLQGWEQYF.

The V and J genes are TRBV7-2 and TRBJ2-3; D is perhaps TRBD1 (5 bases). The CDR3 consists of 15 residues. Trimming removed 3 bases from V and 0 bases from J, with 10 bases in between. Germline V gene data show CDR1 as SGHTA and CDR2 as FQGNSA. CDR3 DNA: TGTGCCAGCAGCTTCCAAGGGGATAGCACAGATACGCAGTATTTT. Its protein product is CASSFQGDSTDTQYF.

The CDR3 loop is CATSIGLAGDMETQYF. As DNA, the CDR3 is TGTGCCACCAGCATTGGACTAGCGGGAGACATGGAGACCCAGTACTTC. This chain uses TRBV15 with TRBJ2-5, with 13 bases that match TRBD2. Germline V gene lookup returns CDR1 LNHNV and CDR2 YYDKDF (reference sequence). Trimming removed 4 bases from V and 5 bases from J; junction bases left unmatched: 7. CDR3 length: 16 amino acids.

The chain has TRBV11-1 and TRBJ2-1, with D perhaps matching TRBD2 (6 bases). The germline V and J ends were trimmed by 8 bases and 10 bases, with 21 bases remaining between them. CDR1 SGHAT and CDR2 FQDESV come from the germline V gene (reference sequence). The CDR3 is made up of 14 amino acids. The CDR3 region is CASSISGGIVEQFF. The CDR3 DNA reads as TGTGCCAGCTCTATTAGCGGAGGAATCGTCGAGCAGTTCTTC. The full variable domain, with the rest looked up from reference TRBV11-1 and TRBJ2-1, is EAEVAQSPRYKITEKSQAVAFWCDPISGHATLYWYRQILGQGPELLVQFQDESVVDDSQLPKDRFSAERLKGVDSTLKIQPAELGDSAMYLCASSISGGIVEQFFGPGTRLTVL.

J is TRBJ1-1 and V is TRBV28, with D possibly TRBD1 on 6 matching bases. V lost 5 bases, J lost 2 bases, and 12 bases lay in between. The germline V gene encodes CDR1 MDHEN and CDR2 SYDVKM. The length of the CDR3 is 14 residues. This CDR3 reads CASSTGIRNTEAFF. In nucleotides, the CDR3 is TGTGCCAGCAGTACAGGGATACGTAACACTGAAGCTTTCTTT.

This rearrangement joins TRBV7-9 to TRBJ2-3; TRBD1 is a possible D gene (5 bases). Germline assignment: CDR1 SEHNR and CDR2 FQNEAQ (reference sequence). V was pared by 3 bases and J by 4 bases, with 11 bases between. This CDR3 is built from 14 residues. CDR3 sequence reads: CASSLSGLSDTQYF. CDR3 nucleotides: TGTGCCAGCAGCTTGTCAGGGCTCTCAGATACGCAGTATTTT.

The chain employs TRBV5-1 and TRBJ2-3; D is uncertain. Looked up from germline, CDR1 is SGHRS and CDR2 is YFSETQ. Trimming left V 3 bases short and J 0 bases short, with 5 bases between. The length of the CDR3 is 13 residues. The CDR3: CASSSTSTDTQYF. The CDR3 region has the DNA TGCGCCAGCAGCTCTACTAGCACAGATACGCAGTATTTT.

This chain connects TRBV7-6 to TRBJ2-7; TRBD1 might be the D (6 bases). CDR3 length: 13 residues. In germline, CDR1 is SGHVS, CDR2 FNYEAQ. Trimming pared 1 base from V and 6 bases from J, leaving 10 bases between. The DNA for the CDR3 is TGTGCCAGCAGCTTAGACAGGGTATCCGAGCAGTACTTC. Translation gives CASSLDRVSEQYF.

V is TRBV25-1 and J is TRBJ2-3, with TRBD2 identical over 14 bases. With 3 bases clipped from V and 5 bases from J, the junction kept 4 bases outside the gene matches. Germline V gives CDR1 MGHDK, CDR2 SYGVNS. This CDR3 is 16 amino acids long. CDR3 sequence reads: CASSDGTSGRVDTQYF. The CDR3 DNA reads TGTGCCAGCAGTGACGGGACTAGCGGGAGAGTAGATACGCAGTATTTT.

For the CDR3, the DNA is TGTGCCAGCTCATGGGACAGGGGCGCACACTATGGCTACACCTTC. Translation: CASSWDRGAHYGYTF. V gene TRBV18 combines with J gene TRBJ1-2; 10 bases agree with TRBD1. Germline V gene data show CDR1 as KGHSH and CDR2 as LQKENI. The CDR3 spans 15 residues. The ends lost 5 bases at V and 3 bases at J; junction bases unmatched: 6.

This clone has only one observation. V is TRBV5-1 and J is TRBJ2-7; 8 positions agree with TRBD1. CDR1 is SGHRS, CDR2 YFSETQ, per germline. The trim removed 2 bases at V and 3 bases at J, leaving 4 bases unmatched. This CDR3 region has 14 residues. CDR3 residues: CASSFEDRDYEQYF. CDR3 nucleotides: TGCGCCAGCAGCTTCGAGGACAGGGACTACGAGCAGTACTTC.

CDR3 in DNA: TGTGCCAGCAGTTTATCTTCCAGGTCGGAGCAGTACTTC. Residues: CASSLSSRSEQYF. This chain uses TRBV27 with TRBJ2-7, with no clear D. V was shortened by 0 bases and J by 7 bases, with 10 bases between the two germline ends. The CDR3 covers 13 residues. CDR1 and CDR2 from the germline V gene are MNHEY and SMNVEV (reference sequence).

This chain uses TRBV9 with TRBJ1-1; the D gene is possibly TRBD1 (5 bases). The CDR3 contains 14 residues. Germline CDR1 SGDLS, CDR2 YYNGEE. Between the trimmed V and J ends, which lost 0 bases and 4 bases, there was a span of 10 bases. The CDR3 DNA reads TGTGCCAGCAGCGTAGGTTCAGGGATCACTGAAGCTTTCTTT. Amino acid sequence: CASSVGSGITEAFF.

The V call is TRBV5-4, the J call TRBJ2-3; 7 positions agree with TRBD1. The CDR3 has 16 amino acids. The V gene's germline CDR1 is SGHNT and CDR2 YYREEE (reference sequence). V gave up 4 bases and J gave up 3 bases; unmatched junction bases: 11. The CDR3 DNA reads as TGTGCCAGCAGCCGGGCTTTGGGACAGAATACAGATACGCAGTATTTT. This sequence encodes CASSRALGQNTDTQYF.

CDR3 sequence: CASSLGTGGYTNYGYTF. The CDR3 DNA reads TGCGCCAGCAGCTTGGGTACAGGGGGCTATACTAACTATGGCTACACCTTC. The chain carries TRBV5-1 and TRBJ1-2; 9 positions match TRBD1. V shed 0 bases and J 0 bases; nucleotides not matched to a gene: 6. Germline-derived CDR1 and CDR2 are SGHRS and YFSETQ. CDR3 length: 17 amino acids.

This chain connects TRBV30 to TRBJ2-3; 12 bases match TRBD2. Germline-derived CDR1 and CDR2 are GTSNPN and SVGIG (reference sequence). This CDR3 is 15 amino acids long. The junction had 3 bases not matched to a gene; V was cut back by 1 base and J by 4 bases. The CDR3 coding sequence is TGTGCCTGGAGTGGACTAGCGGGAGCATCAGATACGCAGTATTTT. Translation gives CAWSGLAGASDTQYF. Combining the CDR3 with reference TRBV30 and TRBJ2-3 gives the whole variable domain SQTIHQWPATLVQPVGSPLSLECTVEGTSNPNLYWYRQAAGRGLQLLFYSVGIGQISSEVPQNLSASRPQDRQFILSSKKLLLSDSGFYLCAWSGLAGASDTQYFGPGTRLTVL.

The gene calls are TRBV11-2 and TRBJ2-5; maybe TRBD1 (5 bases). The germline V gene has CDR1 SGHAT and CDR2 FQNNGV. The CDR3 is 13 residues long. The ends were cut back, 5 bases at V and 5 bases at J, with 12 bases in the middle. CDR3 in amino acids: CASSPQGGETQYF. DNA of the CDR3: TGTGCCAGCAGCCCTCAGGGCGGTGAGACCCAGTACTTC.

The chain is built from TRBV30 and TRBJ1-1; D is uncertain. Germline V CDR1 and CDR2: GTSNPN, SVGIG (reference sequence). Deletions cut 7 bases from V and 8 bases from J, with 14 bases between. The CDR3 contains 11 residues. The CDR3 DNA reads TGTGCCTCTCAACCATCGCGGGAAGCTTTCTTT. Protein: CASQPSREAFF.

The chain recombines TRBV10-2 with TRBJ2-7; TRBD1 is a possible D gene (6 bases). Germline V gene lookup returns CDR1 WSHSY and CDR2 SAAADI. Trimming stripped 8 bases from V and 4 bases from J, with 15 bases between. The CDR3 runs 13 residues. The CDR3 DNA follows: TGCGCCAGCGGCGGACAGACGACTTACGAGCAGTACTTC. Translated, it gives CASGGQTTYEQYF.